This T cell receptor beta chain was profiled in a study of T cells in Graves' hyperthyroidism and ophthalmopathy. Newly diagnosed hyperthyroidism patients aged 18 to 65 years had disease lasting under 2 months. Uncontrolled infection, other autoimmune disease, pregnancy or lactation barred patients from enrollment. In its sample, this clonotype was seen a few times. What it binds is not known. Researchers took RNA transcripts and amplified the TCR beta CDR3 regions from them. The HTBI primer set was used in a first-round RT-PCR of the TCR CDR3. TCRdb re-called the multiplex PCR reads with MiXCR, one entry per CDR3 protein. The sample shows about 720,000 distinct CDR3 sequences, about a sixth of them seen only once. General study findings and limits: Model output signaled ophthalmopathy a median around 6.9 months ahead of onset.

The TCR comes from a man between 18 and 29 years old with Graves' hyperthyroidism. The sequenced material came from blood.

CDR3 in DNA: TGTGCTAGTGGTCCCAGGGAGCACAATCAGCCCCAGCATTTT. This codes for CASGPREHNQPQHF. The rearrangement joins TRBV12-5 to TRBJ1-5; TRBD1 might be the D (5 bases). CDR1 is LGHNT and CDR2 is FRNRAP in the germline V gene. The CDR3 totals 14 residues. V was shortened by 5 bases and J by 3 bases, with 11 bases between the two germline ends. The full variable domain, its missing parts supplied by reference TRBV12-5 and TRBJ1-5, is DARVTQTPRHKVTEMGQEVTMRCQPILGHNTVFWYRQTMMQGLELLAYFRNRAPLDDSGMPKDRFSAEMPDATLATLKIQPSEPRDSAVYFCASGPREHNQPQHFGDGTRLSIL.